The subject of this entry is one T cell receptor beta chain. The antigen is not known. Trimming removed 3 bases at V and 5 bases at J, with 17 bases between. From germline, CDR1 is LGHNA and CDR2 YNFKEQ. This CDR3 is 16 amino acids long. The data stem from a study of T cell responses to AZD1222 COVID-19 vaccine. General study findings and limits: The study found Spike-specific TCR breadth and depth rose after two AZD1222 doses. Just five or six AZD1222 recipients were seropositive at baseline.

The protocol was immunoSEQ multiplex PCR, while the TCRdb copy is restricted to in-frame clones and leaves out a portion. The table shows 150,000 or so clones, with about 89% occurring only once. This specimen was peripheral blood, taken on day 0 of AZD1222 vaccination. This clonotype was sampled from an adult in good health. The chain recombines TRBV4-2 with TRBJ2-4; perhaps D is TRBD1 or TRBD2 (5 bases each). The CDR3 coding sequence is TGTGCCAGCAGCCACGTCCCGAGGGACGGGGAAAACATTCAGTACTTC. Amino acid sequence: CASSHVPRDGENIQYF.